These T cell receptor beta chains were read from a single sample in a study of persistence of HIV-infected CD4 T cells. Antigens for these TCRs are unknown. Assay: immunoSEQ multiplex PCR; the TCRdb copy retains only in-frame clones and omits some. The sample yields about 25,000 clones, roughly 70% seen once. This specimen consisted of CD4+ T cells sorted from PBMCs after 18-hour stimulation, obtained from a patient who received antiretroviral therapy. All receptors come from an adult man with HIV who was CMV-seropositive. The CDR3 runs from the conserved cysteine through the conserved F or W. Each record gives: J gene, clone size, CDR3 length, V gene, D gene, CDR3 protein, CDR3 DNA. The D gene is left open where the match is weak. Clone sizes are given selectively: once, few, many, or a class where the clone is expanded.

TRBJ2-1	NA	10	TRBV20-1	NA	CSAQINEQFF	TGCAGTGCCCAGATCAATGAGCAGTTCTTC
TRBJ1-5	NA	16	TRBV6-1	NA	CASSEGPDSGLKPQHF	TGTGCCAGCAGTGAAGGCCCCGATTCGGGGCTCAAGCCCCAGCATTTT
TRBJ2-7	NA	13	TRBV28	NA	CASSFAVSYEQYF	TGTGCCAGCAGTTTTGCAGTCTCCTACGAGCAGTACTTC
TRBJ1-4	NA	15	TRBV28	NA	CASSSPGRYNEKLFF	TGTGCCAGCAGTTCCCCGGGACGGTATAATGAAAAACTGTTTTTT
TRBJ1-2	NA	13	TRBV10-2	NA	CASRADANYGYTF	TGCGCCAGTAGGGCCGATGCTAACTATGGCTACACCTTC
TRBJ2-7	medium-sized	15	TRBV3-1/TRBV3-2	NA	CASSQEPRKNYEQYF	TGTGCCAGCAGCCAAGAGCCGAGAAAGAACTACGAGCAGTACTTC
TRBJ1-5	NA	15	TRBV7-2	NA	CASSPLGGGNQPQHF	TGTGCCAGCAGCCCGCTCGGCGGCGGCAATCAGCCCCAGCATTTT
TRBJ1-1	NA	14	TRBV5-1	NA	CASSLSSWNTEAFF	TGCGCCAGCAGCTTGTCTAGCTGGAACACTGAAGCTTTCTTT
TRBJ2-1	NA	15	TRBV5-5	NA	CASSTVTGFYNEQFF	TGTGCCAGCAGCACGGTAACGGGTTTTTACAATGAGCAGTTCTTC
TRBJ1-5	once	16	TRBV6-6	TRBD1	CASSAWGQGAGQPQHF	TGTGCCAGCAGTGCGTGGGGACAGGGGGCGGGTCAGCCCCAGCATTTT
TRBJ1-5	NA	17	TRBV28	NA	CASREPGTVYSNQPQHF	TGTGCCAGCAGAGAACCCGGGACGGTCTATAGCAATCAGCCCCAGCATTTT
TRBJ2-7	few	14	TRBV5-1	NA	CASSFNTFSYEQYF	TGCGCCAGCAGCTTCAATACGTTCTCCTACGAGCAGTACTTC
TRBJ2-5	NA	13	TRBV12-3/TRBV12-4	NA	CASSLGIQETQYF	TGTGCCAGCAGTTTAGGGATACAAGAGACCCAGTACTTC
TRBJ2-6	few	12	TRBV25-1	NA	CASTAGANVLTF	TGTGCCAGTACTGCTGGGGCCAACGTCCTGACTTTC
TRBJ2-1	NA	14	TRBV28	NA	CASRWQSSYNEQFF	TGTGCCAGCCGTTGGCAGAGCTCCTACAATGAGCAGTTCTTC
TRBJ1-4	NA	13	TRBV4-2	NA	CASSPGGGEKLFF	TGTGCCAGCAGCCCTGGCGGGGGAGAAAAACTGTTTTTT
TRBJ2-2	once	15	TRBV5-1	NA	CASSLNRQNTGELFF	TGCGCCAGCAGCTTGAACAGACAGAACACCGGGGAGCTGTTTTTT
TRBJ1-3	NA	16	TRBV6-1	TRBD1	CASSETGGFSGNTIYF	TGTGCCAGCAGTGAAACAGGGGGCTTCTCTGGAAACACCATATATTTT
TRBJ1-1	NA	15	TRBV11-3	TRBD1	CASSSGGGGNTEAFF	TGTGCCAGCAGCTCAGGGGGCGGCGGGAACACTGAAGCTTTCTTT
TRBJ2-3	NA	15	TRBV6-6	TRBD2	CAIAGLAGGLDTQYF	TGTGCCATCGCCGGACTAGCGGGGGGCCTGGATACGCAGTATTTT
TRBJ2-1	few	15	TRBV5-4	TRBD2	CASNLGRGGYNEQFF	TGTGCCAGCAACCTGGGGCGGGGGGGCTACAATGAGCAGTTCTTC
TRBJ1-1	NA	14	TRBV6-5	NA	CASKPQGVDTEAFF	TGTGCCAGCAAACCCCAGGGAGTAGACACTGAAGCTTTCTTT
TRBJ2-3	NA	17	TRBV5-1	NA	CASSLDGAGALTDTQYF	TGCGCCAGCAGCTTGGATGGTGCGGGGGCCCTCACAGATACGCAGTATTTT
TRBJ2-3	NA	18	TRBV18	TRBD1	CASSLGTGTVKSTDTQYF	TGTGCCAGCTCACTTGGGACAGGGACTGTCAAAAGCACAGATACGCAGTATTTT
TRBJ1-3	NA	13	TRBV7-9	NA	CASSFGQGNTIYF	NA
TRBJ2-4	NA	16	TRBV21-1	NA	CASSKGGGGAKNIQYF	TGTGCCAGCAGCAAAGGGGGCGGAGGCGCCAAAAACATTCAGTACTTC
TRBJ1-3	NA	15	TRBV7-3	TRBD1	CASSATGAPGNTIYF	TGTGCCAGCAGCGCCACAGGGGCGCCTGGAAACACCATATATTTT
TRBJ1-2	NA	14	TRBV7-2	NA	CASSLEQSNYGHTF	TGTGCCAGCAGCTTAGAGCAATCTAACTATGGCCACACCTTC